These 29 T cell receptor beta chains were all obtained from the same sample, sequenced in a study of OX40 agonist ivuxolimab in advanced cancers. Sequenced by immunoSEQ multiplex PCR; TCRdb stores in-frame clones only, minus some. The data show about 61,000 clones, with 92% seen just once and roughly 25% held by the top ten. The sequences come from CD4+ or CD8+ T cells sorted from blood, collected in a trial of the OX40 agonist ivuxolimab. The receptors were sampled from an adult with an advanced solid tumor such as melanoma, head and neck, liver or kidney cancer.

The chain links TRBV4-1 to TRBJ2-1; weak D call: TRBD2 (5 bases). Trimming left V 4 bases short and J 6 bases short, with 19 bases between. The germline V gene encodes CDR1 MGHRA and CDR2 YSYEKL. The length of the CDR3 is 16 residues. CDR3 DNA sequence: TGCGCCAGCAGCCTGCTGTCATCGGGAACGATCAATGAGCAGTTCTTC. Amino acids: CASSLLSSGTINEQFF.

The rearrangement uses TRBV28 and TRBJ2-1, with 16 bases aligning to TRBD2. Germline V lookup: CDR1 MDHEN, CDR2 SYDVKM. Trimming removed 2 bases from V and 3 bases from J; junction bases left unmatched: 13. This CDR3 contains 21 residues. CDR3 amino acids: CASSLPPPGLAGGTYYNEQFF. CDR3 sequence (DNA): TGTGCCAGCAGTTTACCTCCTCCGGGACTAGCGGGGGGGACCTACTACAATGAGCAGTTCTTC.

The CDR3 DNA reads TGTGCCAGCAGCTTAGGCCCAGGATACACAGATACGCAGTATTTT. It is translated as CASSLGPGYTDTQYF. The chain links TRBV13 to TRBJ2-3; D gene unclear. The CDR3 totals 15 residues. V was trimmed by 0 bases and J by 2 bases, leaving 9 bases between them. Germline loops: CDR1 PRHDT, CDR2 FYEKMQ (reference sequence).

V usage is TRBV2 and J usage is TRBJ2-7; no definite D call. Germline-derived CDR1 and CDR2 are SNHLY and FYNNEI. Trimming shortened V by 1 base and J by 3 bases, and 13 bases separated the two germline ends. The CDR3 runs 15 residues. The CDR3 region is CASSEVVGPSYEQYF. DNA for the CDR3: TGTGCCAGCAGTGAAGTAGTAGGCCCCAGCTACGAGCAGTACTTC.

This clone occurred once. The rearrangement joins TRBV19 to TRBJ1-2; D gene unclear. This CDR3 has 14 residues. Germline-derived CDR1 and CDR2 are LNHDA and SQIVND (reference sequence). The V gene lost 4 bases and the J gene lost 5 bases, with 14 bases spanning the gap. The CDR3 is CASSSGWAEYGYTF. CDR3 DNA: TGTGCCAGTAGTAGCGGGTGGGCTGAGTATGGCTACACCTTC. The full variable domain, in which reference TRBV19 and TRBJ1-2 provide the parts outside the CDR3, is DGGITQSPKYLFRKEGQNVTLSCEQNLNHDAMYWYRQDPGQGLRLIYYSQIVNDFQKGDIAEGYSVSREKKESFPLTVTSAQKNPTAFYLCASSSGWAEYGYTFGSGTRLTVV.

The chain has TRBV6-6 and TRBJ1-5; 9 bases are shared with TRBD1. CDR1 is MNHNY and CDR2 is SVGAGI in the germline V gene (reference sequence). The CDR3 covers 16 residues. V lost 6 bases to trimming and J lost 0 bases; unmatched junction nucleotides: 6. The CDR3 protein is CASRRRTGDSNQPQHF. DNA of the CDR3: TGTGCCAGCAGAAGGAGGACAGGGGATAGCAATCAGCCCCAGCATTTT.

This clone was recorded once. The genes are TRBV27 and TRBJ2-7, with no clear D. The CDR3 is 14 residues long. CDR1 MNHEY and CDR2 SMNVEV come from the germline V gene (reference sequence). The ends were cut back, 5 bases at V and 4 bases at J, with 15 bases in the middle. CDR3 bases: TGTGCCAGCAGTCCCCGCCTTGATGTTTACGAGCAGTACGTC. It yields the protein CASSPRLDVYEQYV.

The gene calls are TRBV4-3 and TRBJ1-1; D is unclear. This CDR3 is 13 amino acids long. V shed 2 bases and J shed 1 base, with 5 bases lying between them. Germline V lookup: CDR1 LGHNA, CDR2 YSLEER. CDR3 residues: CASSQYQNTEAFF. The DNA of the CDR3 is TGCGCCAGCAGCCAATATCAGAACACTGAAGCTTTCTTT.

The chain joins TRBV6-4 to TRBJ2-1; 13 bases fit TRBD2. The CDR3 covers 14 residues. CDR1 is MRHNA and CDR2 is SNTAGT in the germline V gene. Trimming at V came to 8 bases and at J to 7 bases, leaving 5 bases not matched to a gene. The chain's CDR3 is CASLLAGGPNEQFF. Here the CDR3 DNA reads TGTGCCAGCCTACTAGCGGGAGGGCCGAATGAGCAGTTCTTC.

V gene TRBV4-3 combines with J gene TRBJ2-2; TRBD2 matches at 9 bases. Germline V gene data show CDR1 as LGHNA and CDR2 as YSLEER. The CDR3 runs to 16 residues. V gave up 0 bases and J gave up 6 bases; unmatched junction bases: 5. CDR3 amino acids: CASSQDGGGAPGELFF. Written as DNA, the CDR3 is TGCGCCAGCAGCCAAGATGGCGGGGGGGCCCCCGGGGAGCTGTTTTTT.

The chain has TRBV30 and TRBJ1-5, with D unclear. The germline V gene encodes CDR1 GTSNPN and CDR2 SVGIG (reference sequence). Trimming cost V 0 bases and J 1 base, with 7 bases left between them. This CDR3 comprises 14 residues. The CDR3 DNA reads as TGTGCCTGGAGTGTAGGGCCCAGCAATCAGCCCCAGCATTTT. It encodes CAWSVGPSNQPQHF.

The chain links TRBV9 to TRBJ2-1; D perhaps matches TRBD2 (6 bases). The CDR3 loop spans 16 amino acids. V lost 0 bases, J lost 1 base, and 11 bases lay in between. CDR1 is SGDLS and CDR2 is YYNGEE in the germline V gene. The CDR3 DNA reads as TGTGCCAGCAGCGTAGAGGAGGGAAGGTCCTACAATGAGCAGTTCTTC. It encodes CASSVEEGRSYNEQFF.

The CDR3 DNA is TGTGCCAGTACCAGGGACAGGGAAAACACTGAAGCTTTCTTT. Its translation: CASTRDRENTEAFF. The chain links TRBV19 to TRBJ1-1; 9 bases are a match to TRBD1. The CDR3 is 14 residues long. The junction had 5 bases not matched to a gene; V was cut back by 7 bases and J by 2 bases. Germline assignment: CDR1 LNHDA and CDR2 SQIVND (reference sequence).

This chain links TRBV4-1 with TRBJ1-6; D not resolved. V lost 4 bases, J lost 2 bases, and 6 bases lay in between. The CDR3 spans 14 residues. CDR1 is MGHRA, CDR2 YSYEKL, per germline. CDR3 region: CASSRNPYNSPLHF. The CDR3 DNA is TGCGCCAGCAGCCGGAACCCCTATAATTCACCCCTCCACTTT.

In its sample, this clone was seen once. CDR3: CASSLVAGHWDSFNQPQHF. In DNA form, the CDR3 reads TGTGCCAGCAGCTTAGTTGCGGGGCACTGGGACAGTTTCAATCAGCCCCAGCATTTT. V usage is TRBV7-2 and J usage is TRBJ1-5; TRBD1 aligns across 7 bases. V dropped 1 base and J dropped 3; count of bases not matched to a gene: 15. The CDR3 is 19 residues long. The germline V gene encodes CDR1 SGHTA and CDR2 FQGNSA.

The chain links TRBV4-1 to TRBJ2-5, with D perhaps TRBD2 (6 bases). This CDR3 comprises 16 residues. The germline CDR1 and CDR2 sequences are MGHRA and YSYEKL. V lost 0 bases, J lost 5 bases, and 16 bases lay in between. The CDR3 DNA reads as TGCGCCAGCAGCCAAGATTTGGAGGGGACGGGGGAGACCCAGTACTTC. This encodes CASSQDLEGTGETQYF.

The chain uses TRBV2 and TRBJ1-1, with D possibly TRBD1 on 5 matching bases. Germline values: CDR1 SNHLY, CDR2 FYNNEI. The length of the CDR3 is 16 residues. Deletions cut 5 bases from V and 4 bases from J, with 20 bases between. CDR3 amino acids: CASSFSGLRSGTEAFF. The CDR3 DNA reads TGTGCCAGCAGTTTCTCAGGGTTGAGGAGCGGCACTGAAGCTTTCTTT.

The sample holds a few counts of this clone. The chain links TRBV27 to TRBJ1-1; D gene uncertain. Trimming took off 6 bases at V and 0 bases at J, with 8 bases between the two ends. This CDR3 region has 13 residues. Germline V gene sequence: CDR1 MNHEY, CDR2 SMNVEV (reference sequence). In DNA, the CDR3 is TGTGCCAGCAGGGTGAGCATGAACACTGAAGCTTTCTTT. This sequence encodes CASRVSMNTEAFF.

This sequence joins TRBV5-6 and TRBJ1-4; 9 bases are a match to TRBD1. J gave up 6 bases and V 6 bases, and 3 bases lay outside the gene matches. This CDR3 has 13 residues. Germline assignment: CDR1 SGHDT and CDR2 YYEEEE. The CDR3: CASTNRGHEKLFF. The CDR3, as DNA: TGTGCCAGCACCAACAGGGGGCATGAAAAACTGTTTTTT.

The genes are TRBV15 and TRBJ1-4, with a tentative D call TRBD1 (6 bases). The V gene's germline CDR1 is LNHNV and CDR2 YYDKDF (reference sequence). The CDR3 totals 14 residues. V lost 6 bases to trimming and J lost 6 bases, with 14 bases between them. This CDR3 is CATRTGGEDEKLFF. In nucleotides, the CDR3 is TGTGCCACCAGAACGGGGGGCGAGGATGAAAAACTGTTTTTT.

The rearrangement joins TRBV2 to TRBJ1-1; D uncertain. The CDR3 is 14 amino acids. V was pared by 3 bases and J by 9 bases, with 17 bases between. CDR1 SNHLY and CDR2 FYNNEI come from the germline V gene. The CDR3 spells CASSDRHLVDKAFF. In DNA form, the CDR3 reads TGTGCCAGCAGTGATCGACATCTGGTGGATAAAGCTTTCTTT.

The CDR3 nucleotides are TGTGCCATCAGTGTAGGGCCGCCGTACCAAGAGACCCAGTACTTC. This codes for CAISVGPPYQETQYF. The V and J genes are TRBV10-3 and TRBJ2-5; D is unresolved. This CDR3 region has 15 residues. Between the trimmed V and J ends, which lost 4 bases and 0 bases, there was a span of 12 bases. The germline CDR1 and CDR2 sequences are ENHRY and SYGVKD.

The table lists this clone with a few counts. The chain uses TRBV27 and TRBJ1-1; 7 nucleotides line up with TRBD1. There are 13 residues in the CDR3. Germline CDR1 and CDR2: MNHEY and SMNVEV (reference sequence). The V segment lost 0 bases and the J segment 11 bases; nucleotides outside the gene matches: 6. DNA for the CDR3: TGTGCCAGCAGTTTATCGAAGGGGGCTCGGGCTTTCTTT. Its protein product is CASSLSKGARAFF.

The gene calls are TRBV7-2 and TRBJ2-7, with 8 bases aligning to TRBD1. J lost 5 bases, V lost 5 bases, and 11 bases had no gene match. Germline V CDR1 and CDR2: SGHTA, FQGNSA. The CDR3 is 15 residues long. The CDR3 bases are TGTGCCAGCAGCCTAGGACAGGGATATCCCAACGAGCAGTACTTC. Translated: CASSLGQGYPNEQYF. Looking up the rest from reference TRBV7-2 and TRBJ2-7 gives the full variable domain: GAGVSQSPSNKVTEKGKDVELRCDPISGHTALYWYRQSLGQGLEFLIYFQGNSAPDKSGLPSDRFSAERTGGSVSTLTIQRTQQEDSAVYLCASSLGQGYPNEQYFGPGTRLTVT.

V is TRBV28 and J is TRBJ1-2, with D perhaps TRBD1 (5 bases). The V gene lost 2 bases and the J gene lost 6 bases, with 10 bases spanning the gap. The germline V gene encodes CDR1 MDHEN and CDR2 SYDVKM. The CDR3 length is 13 residues. The CDR3 bases are TGTGCCAGCAGTTTAGCCAGGGAGGATGGCTACACCTTC. Its translation: CASSLAREDGYTF.

The chain has TRBV11-2 and TRBJ2-3, with TRBD2 matching 7 bases. Per the germline V gene, CDR1 is SGHAT and CDR2 is FQNNGV. V gave up 3 bases and J gave up 2 bases; unmatched junction bases: 5. This CDR3 contains 15 residues. CDR3 DNA sequence: TGTGCCAGCAGCTTGTTAGCGGGCTTCACAGATACGCAGTATTTT. Translated, it gives CASSLLAGFTDTQYF.

The chain links TRBV28 to TRBJ1-6, with 7 bases aligning to TRBD1. CDR1 and CDR2 from the germline V gene are MDHEN and SYDVKM. The ends lost 5 bases at V and 8 bases at J; junction bases unmatched: 12. The CDR3 runs to 16 residues. The DNA for the CDR3 is TGTGCCAGCAGTCGAACAGGGGTCACGCCGGATTCACCCCTCCACTTT. Translation gives CASSRTGVTPDSPLHF.

This clone was counted only a few times. The chain carries TRBV29-1 and TRBJ1-1; weak D call: TRBD1 (6 bases). The CDR3 loop spans 14 amino acids. V was pared by 5 bases and J by 0 bases, with 13 bases between. Looked up from germline, CDR1 is SQVTM and CDR2 is ANQGSEA. The CDR3 protein is CSVPKGDLNTEAFF. CDR3 nucleotides: TGCAGCGTTCCTAAGGGGGACTTGAACACTGAAGCTTTCTTT.

The J gene is TRBJ1-1, the V gene TRBV7-9, with no clear D. Looked up from germline, CDR1 is SEHNR and CDR2 is FQNEAQ (reference sequence). Between the trimmed V and J ends, which lost 1 base and 6 bases, there was a span of 6 bases. The length of the CDR3 is 12 residues. The DNA for the CDR3 is TGTGCCAGCAGCTTAGGGTCAGCTGAAGCTTTCTTT. As protein: CASSLGSAEAFF.